This is a list of T cell receptor beta chains from one sample in a study of beta chain features in type 1 diabetes. Profiling relied on immunoSEQ multiplex PCR, and the TCRdb table lists in-frame clones only, not all of them. The top ten clones hold about 2.5% of a sample with under 200,000 clones, about 9.8% of them seen once. The sample taken for sequencing was central memory CD4+ T cells from blood. These receptors came from a woman aged 18-30 years in good health. CDR3s include the opening cysteine and the closing phenylalanine or tryptophan. A D gene is named only where the DNA matches it firmly. The listing skips clone size in some rows; elsewhere it reads once, few, many or a size class.

V gene,J gene,clone size,D gene,CDR3 protein,CDR3 DNA
TRBV5-4,TRBJ1-2,few,NA,CASTPGLDYGYTF,TGTGCCAGCACCCCGGGTTTGGACTATGGCTACACCTTC
TRBV4-1,TRBJ2-7,few,NA,CASSLRTGSHYEQYF,TGCGCCAGCAGCCTTCGTACGGGGAGTCATTACGAGCAGTACTTC
TRBV7-9,TRBJ2-7,NA,TRBD1,CASSPRQGASEQYF,TGTGCCAGCAGCCCCAGACAGGGGGCAAGCGAGCAGTACTTC
TRBV6-6,TRBJ2-7,few,NA,CASSSGHNYEQYF,TGTGCCAGCAGCTCAGGACATAACTACGAGCAGTACTTC
TRBV30,TRBJ1-1,NA,NA,CAWINLGAFF,TGTGCCTGGATAAATCTAGGAGCTTTCTTT
TRBV5-1,TRBJ1-2,NA,NA,CASRLSRQTPYGYTF,TGCGCCAGCAGGCTAAGTCGACAGACTCCCTATGGCTACACCTTC
TRBV5-5,TRBJ2-4,NA,TRBD2,CASQREVPKNIQYF,TGTGCCAGCCAGCGGGAGGTCCCCAAAAACATTCAGTACTTC
TRBV7-8,TRBJ2-4,many,NA,CASSSGPRDIQYF,TGTGCCAGCAGCTCAGGGCCAAGGGACATTCAGTACTTC
TRBV30,TRBJ1-1,NA,TRBD1,CAWSAGTGIFEAFF,TGTGCCTGGAGCGCGGGGACAGGGATTTTTGAAGCTTTCTTT
TRBV13,TRBJ1-3,NA,NA,CASSLWGGAGNTIYF,TGTGCCAGCAGCCTCTGGGGGGGGGCTGGAAACACCATATATTTT
TRBV30,TRBJ2-1,NA,TRBD2,CAWSTPGGGSYNEQFF,TGTGCCTGGAGCACCCCTGGCGGGGGCTCCTACAATGAGCAGTTCTTC
TRBV6-6,TRBJ1-1,few,NA,CASNFGGPGTEAFF,TGTGCCAGCAACTTTGGAGGCCCTGGCACTGAAGCTTTCTTT
TRBV9,TRBJ2-2,few,NA,CASSVEVGGTGELFF,TGTGCCAGCAGCGTAGAGGTCGGGGGCACCGGGGAGCTGTTTTTT
TRBV20-1,TRBJ2-1,few,NA,CSAYNSNEQFF,TGCAGTGCTTACAACAGCAATGAGCAGTTCTTC
TRBV5-1,TRBJ1-2,NA,NA,CASSLEGVNGYTF,TGCGCCAGCAGCTTGGAAGGGGTGAATGGCTACACCTTC
TRBV4-2,TRBJ1-5,few,NA,CASSQGLTNRMPQHF,TGTGCCAGCAGCCAAGGGCTTACTAACAGGATGCCCCAGCATTTT
TRBV4-1,TRBJ1-2,few,NA,CASSQGLANYGYTF,TGCGCCAGCAGCCAAGGACTCGCTAACTATGGCTACACCTTC
TRBV10-3,TRBJ2-1,few,TRBD1,CAISESNRGNYNEQFF,TGTGCCATCAGTGAGTCGAACAGGGGAAACTACAATGAGCAGTTCTTC
TRBV7-2,TRBJ1-3,NA,TRBD1,CASSPDRASSGNTIYF,TGTGCCAGCAGCCCGGACAGGGCCAGCTCTGGAAACACCATATATTTT
TRBV29-1,TRBJ2-1,many,TRBD1,CSVEGQGPDNEQFF,TGCAGCGTTGAAGGACAGGGGCCGGACAATGAGCAGTTCTTC
TRBV27,TRBJ2-6,NA,NA,CASSLFLDFGANVLTF,TGTGCCAGCAGTTTGTTTTTAGACTTCGGGGCCAACGTCCTGACTTTC
TRBV5-1,TRBJ2-3,NA,NA,CASSLSERNLDTQYF,TGCGCCAGCAGCTTAAGCGAGCGAAACCTAGATACGCAGTATTTT
TRBV5-1,TRBJ2-5,NA,NA,CASKRAAARKETQYF,TGCGCCAGCAAACGGGCAGCGGCGAGAAAAGAGACCCAGTACTTC
TRBV6-1,TRBJ1-5,few,TRBD1,CASSDTDRQHF,TGTGCCAGCAGTGACACGGACAGGCAGCATTTT
TRBV18,TRBJ1-2,few,TRBD1,CASSPGQEAYGYTF,TGTGCCAGCTCACCCGGACAGGAGGCCTATGGCTACACCTTC
TRBV5-6,TRBJ1-1,NA,NA,CASSLLQGNTEAFF,TGTGCCAGCAGCTTGTTACAGGGGAACACTGAAGCTTTCTTT
TRBV7-2,TRBJ2-7,medium-sized,NA,CASSPAYEQYF,TGTGCCAGCAGCCCCGCCTACGAGCAGTACTTC
TRBV5-1,TRBJ2-3,NA,TRBD1,CASSKTPGQGARGDTQYF,TGCGCCAGCAGCAAAACACCGGGACAGGGAGCGAGAGGGGATACGCAGTATTTT
TRBV4-1,TRBJ2-1,few,NA,CASSQGSGVGLGDEQFF,TGCGCCAGCAGCCAAGGCTCCGGGGTCGGCCTAGGCGATGAGCAGTTCTTC
TRBV30,TRBJ1-5,NA,NA,CAWSVLSVSNQPQHF,TGTGCCTGGAGTGTACTGTCGGTTAGCAATCAGCCCCAGCATTTT
TRBV5-1,TRBJ2-3,NA,TRBD2,CASSKGLAGASTDTQYF,TGCGCCAGCAGCAAGGGACTAGCGGGGGCTAGCACAGATACGCAGTATTTT
TRBV19,TRBJ1-5,few,NA,CASRGGIDSNQPQHF,TGTGCCAGCCGGGGGGGTATTGATAGCAATCAGCCCCAGCATTTT
TRBV7-9,TRBJ2-3,NA,NA,CASLSRRDLTDTQYF,TGTGCCAGCCTCAGCAGGCGGGACCTCACAGATACGCAGTATTTT
TRBV7-6,TRBJ2-5,NA,TRBD1,CASSLIGTGKETQYF,TGTGCCAGCAGCTTAATCGGGACAGGGAAAGAGACCCAGTACTTC
TRBV21-1,TRBJ1-5,NA,NA,CASSNRADRSGQPQHF,TGTGCCAGCAGCAATCGGGCGGACCGCTCGGGACAGCCCCAGCATTTT
TRBV6-1,TRBJ1-4,few,NA,CASSELQANEKLFF,TGTGCCAGCAGTGAATTACAGGCTAATGAAAAACTGTTTTTT
TRBV7-8,TRBJ2-1,NA,NA,CASSSSGGFYNEQFF,TGTGCCAGCAGCTCGAGCGGAGGCTTCTACAATGAGCAGTTCTTC
TRBV6-9,TRBJ2-1,NA,NA,CASSPTEGTNNEQFF,TGTGCCAGCAGTCCCACTGAGGGTACAAACAATGAGCAGTTCTTC
TRBV5-6,TRBJ2-3,NA,TRBD2,CASSSLAGGRGDTQYF,TGTGCCAGCAGCTCGCTAGCGGGGGGCCGGGGAGATACGCAGTATTTT
TRBV14,TRBJ2-5,NA,NA,CASSYQVWVPLPETQYF,TGTGCCAGCAGCTACCAGGTCTGGGTACCTCTACCGGAGACCCAGTACTTC
TRBV7-2,TRBJ2-3,few,TRBD1,CASSVTGTGQYF,TGTGCCAGCAGCGTGACCGGGACAGGCCAGTATTTT
TRBV7-9,TRBJ1-1,NA,NA,CASSRRDTEAFF,TGTGCCAGCAGCCGGAGGGACACTGAAGCTTTCTTT
TRBV29-1,TRBJ2-7,many,TRBD1,CSVAQGADEQYF,TGCAGCGTTGCGCAGGGGGCAGACGAGCAGTACTTC
TRBV2,TRBJ2-5,NA,NA,CASSVGPETQYF,TGTGCCAGCTCCGTGGGGCCAGAGACCCAGTACTTC